The rows below give T cell receptor beta chains drawn from one sample of a study of blood T cell repertoires in COVID-19. The table came from immunoSEQ multiplex PCR; TCRdb's copy has only in-frame clones and leaves some out. The repertoire consists of about 94,000 clones, with roughly 74% occurring once and the leading ten covering 6.3%. Sequenced sample: peripheral blood. The receptors stem from a man between 65 and 85 years old with COVID-19, enrolled during active disease. CDR3s include the opening cysteine and the closing phenylalanine or tryptophan. A D gene is named only where the DNA matches it firmly.

>TRBJ2-3|TRBD2|TRBV7-2
CASTLGGRGALGTDTQYF
>TRBJ2-7|TRBD2|TRBV11-2
CASSLSGGDPYEQYF
>TRBJ2-3|TRBD2|TRBV3-1/TRBV3-2
CASSPRGTDTQYF
>TRBJ1-2|-|TRBV5-4
CASSLYAGGYTF
>TRBJ2-3|-|TRBV5-5
CASSLGGGRGDTQYF
>TRBJ1-6|-|TRBV19
CASSQTVNSSPLHF
>TRBJ2-7|TRBD2|TRBV11-2
CASTKTSGGTYEQYF
>TRBJ1-6|TRBD1|TRBV7-2
CASKGAGQGASYNSPLHF
>TRBJ1-2|TRBD1|TRBV29-1
CSAGGTATTNYGYTF
>TRBJ2-7|TRBD1|TRBV6-6
CASRSGTGMDYEQYF
>TRBJ1-1|-|TRBV5-4
CASSLPGHMNTEAFF
>TRBJ2-5|-|TRBV7-2
CASSLFGGLLQETQYF
>TRBJ1-2|TRBD1|TRBV7-8
CASSPGQSYGYTF
>TRBJ2-7|-|TRBV19
CASSMWRGQQYF
>TRBJ1-2|-|TRBV4-3
CASSQGVLANYGYTF
>TRBJ2-2|-|TRBV3-1/TRBV3-2
CASSPAGTGELFF
>TRBJ2-1|-|TRBV6-2/TRBV6-3
CASNPTRSYEQFF
>TRBJ2-1|TRBD2|TRBV19
CASSIGGTSGRPYYNEQFF
>TRBJ2-5|TRBD2|TRBV9
CASSVGIGGAIETQYF
>TRBJ1-6|TRBD1|TRBV5-4
CASRRGQGTRNSPLHF
>TRBJ2-7|-|TRBV28
CASSPRVRFEQYF
>TRBJ2-2|TRBD2|TRBV7-9
CASRPGLAAAGELFF
>TRBJ1-1|-|TRBV6-5
CASSPGTEAFF
>TRBJ1-1|-|TRBV18
CASSPDSEYTEAFF
>TRBJ1-1|-|TRBV6-5
CASSRQINTEAFF
>TRBJ1-2|TRBD1|TRBV6-2/TRBV6-3
CASSSQQGQGARGYTF
>TRBJ1-1|TRBD1|TRBV29-1
CSVGSQGGNTEAFF
>TRBJ1-3|TRBD1|TRBV6-6
CASSRIIKGTGFGNTIYF
>TRBJ2-1|-|TRBV9
CASSVGTNNEQFF
>TRBJ1-3|-|TRBV28
CASSLRGAGNTIYF
>TRBJ1-2|-|TRBV11-3
CASSFRGPVNYGYTF
>TRBJ2-7|TRBD1|TRBV18
CASSSDRAAYEQYF
>TRBJ2-7|TRBD2|TRBV6-5
CASRGSTQEQYF
>TRBJ1-1|-|TRBV2
CASSRGGITEAFF
>TRBJ2-5|TRBD2|TRBV9
CASSPHPGLAGDETQYF
>TRBJ1-2|-|TRBV9
CASSAQYGGYGYTF